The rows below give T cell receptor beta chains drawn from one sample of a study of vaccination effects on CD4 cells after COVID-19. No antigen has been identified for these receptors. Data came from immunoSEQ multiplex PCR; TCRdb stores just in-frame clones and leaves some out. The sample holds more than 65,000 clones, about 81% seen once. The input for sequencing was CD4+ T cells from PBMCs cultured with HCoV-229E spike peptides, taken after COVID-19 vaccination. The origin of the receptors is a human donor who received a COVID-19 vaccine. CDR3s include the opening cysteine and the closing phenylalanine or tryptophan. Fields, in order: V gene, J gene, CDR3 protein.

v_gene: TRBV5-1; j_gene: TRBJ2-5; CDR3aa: CASSLGWAGGAGETQYF
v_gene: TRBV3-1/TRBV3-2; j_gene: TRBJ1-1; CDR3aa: CASSRDRATEAFF
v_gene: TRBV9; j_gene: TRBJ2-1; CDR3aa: CASSARVLAGGSSYNEQFF
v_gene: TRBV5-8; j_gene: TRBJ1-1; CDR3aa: CASSLRGLAEAFF
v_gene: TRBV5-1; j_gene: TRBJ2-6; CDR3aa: CASSSGAGANVLTF
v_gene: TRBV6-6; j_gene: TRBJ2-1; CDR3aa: CASSTGTGGEIPQFF
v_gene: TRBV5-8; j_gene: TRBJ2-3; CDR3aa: CASSLARIDTQYF
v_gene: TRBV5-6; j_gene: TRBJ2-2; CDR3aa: CASSFGDIGTGELFF
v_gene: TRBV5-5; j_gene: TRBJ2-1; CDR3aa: CASSPQVVTATHAEQFF
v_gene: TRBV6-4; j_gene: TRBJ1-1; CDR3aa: CASSVTENTEAFF
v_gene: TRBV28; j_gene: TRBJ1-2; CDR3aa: CASIRGGAYYGYTF
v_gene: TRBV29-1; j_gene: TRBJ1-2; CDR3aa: CSGSFFPYGYTF
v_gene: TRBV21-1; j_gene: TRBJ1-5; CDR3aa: CASPSQSRVGKGWVQPQHF
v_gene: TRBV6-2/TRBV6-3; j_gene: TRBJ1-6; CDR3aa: CASSRNTDNSPLHF
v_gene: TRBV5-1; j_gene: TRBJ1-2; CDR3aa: CASSYGGTGALRDYTF
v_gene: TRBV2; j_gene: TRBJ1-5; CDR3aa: CASSEVRWQGSSPQHF
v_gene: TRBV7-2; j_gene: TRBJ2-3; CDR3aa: CASSTQFSTDTQYF
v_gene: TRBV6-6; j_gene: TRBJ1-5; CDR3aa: CASSPSATTFSNQPQHF
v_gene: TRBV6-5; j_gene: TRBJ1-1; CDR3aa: CASSYSSVNTEAFF
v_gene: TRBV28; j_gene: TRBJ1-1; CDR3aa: CASSLGQMNTEAFF
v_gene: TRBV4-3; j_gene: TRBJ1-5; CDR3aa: CASSQASIIGNGIQPQHF
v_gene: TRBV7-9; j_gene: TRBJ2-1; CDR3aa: CASNRGRAFVYNEQFF
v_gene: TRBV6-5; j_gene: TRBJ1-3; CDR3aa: CASIGTGGNTIYF
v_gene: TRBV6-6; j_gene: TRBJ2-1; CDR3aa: CASSGQGINEQFF
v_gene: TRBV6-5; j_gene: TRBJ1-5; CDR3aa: CARLQGAYQPQHF
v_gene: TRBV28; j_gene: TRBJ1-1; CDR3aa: CASSLYPPGRLTTEAFF
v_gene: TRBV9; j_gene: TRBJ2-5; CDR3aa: CASSARQGLGWETQYF
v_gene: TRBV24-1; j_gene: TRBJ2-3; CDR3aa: CATSGWGTDTQYF
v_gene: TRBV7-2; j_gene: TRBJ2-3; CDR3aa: CASSQQGADTQYF
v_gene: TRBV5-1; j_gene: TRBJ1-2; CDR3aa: CASSLTGDYGYTF
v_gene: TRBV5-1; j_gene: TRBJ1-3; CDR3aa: CASSSRGEIPGNTIYF
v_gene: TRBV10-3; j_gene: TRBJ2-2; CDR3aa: CAMSRDNGELFF
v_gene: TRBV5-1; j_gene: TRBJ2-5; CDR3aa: CASSMRQVGETQYF
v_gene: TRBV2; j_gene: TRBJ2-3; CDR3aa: CASAVWETQYF
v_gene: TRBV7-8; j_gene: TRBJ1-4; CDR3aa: CASSSNRDPFREKLFF
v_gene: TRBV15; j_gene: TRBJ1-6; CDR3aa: CATSRSNRNSPLHF
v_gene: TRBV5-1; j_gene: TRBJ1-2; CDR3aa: CASSPLTGGASYGYTF
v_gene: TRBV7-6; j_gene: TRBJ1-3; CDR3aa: CASSLFGQFPYSGNTIYF
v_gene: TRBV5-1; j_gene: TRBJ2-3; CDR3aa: CASSSIPGPGGTDTQYF
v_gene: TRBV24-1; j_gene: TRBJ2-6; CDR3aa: CATSDPRGALGSGANVLTF
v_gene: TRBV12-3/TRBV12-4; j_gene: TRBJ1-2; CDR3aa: CASRSDGNYGYTF
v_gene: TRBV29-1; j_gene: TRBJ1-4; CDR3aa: CSVLQGADEKLFF
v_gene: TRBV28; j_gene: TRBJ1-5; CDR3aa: CASSSPQGGNQPQHF
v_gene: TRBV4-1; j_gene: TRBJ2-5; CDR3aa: CASSNRGRGETQYF
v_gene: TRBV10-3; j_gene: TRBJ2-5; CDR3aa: CAINSGMGETQYF